The 18 T cell receptor beta chains below come from one sample, sequenced in a study of OX40 agonist ivuxolimab in advanced cancers. Data came from immunoSEQ multiplex PCR; TCRdb stores just in-frame clones and leaves some out. The data hold 13,000 to 15,000 clones, with less than 85% observed a single time. Specimen: CD4+ or CD8+ T cells sorted from blood, collected in a trial of the OX40 agonist ivuxolimab. Receptor source: an adult with an advanced solid tumor such as melanoma, head and neck, liver or kidney cancer.

This clone was detected only once. The rearrangement links TRBV13 to TRBJ2-3, with 14 positions matching TRBD2. CDR1 is PRHDT and CDR2 is FYEKMQ in the germline V gene (reference sequence). J was trimmed by 6 bases and V by 5 bases; bases with no gene match: 7. The CDR3 runs 16 residues. The CDR3 here is CASSGTSGRTGDTQYF. CDR3 nucleotides: TGTGCCAGCAGCGGGACTAGCGGGAGAACCGGGGATACGCAGTATTTT. Together with reference TRBV13 and TRBJ2-3, the CDR3 gives the full variable domain: AAGVIQSPRHLIKEKRETATLKCYPIPRHDTVYWYQQGPGQDPQFLISFYEKMQSDKGSIPDRFSAQQFSDYHSELNMSSLELGDSALYFCASSGTSGRTGDTQYFGPGTRLTVL.

This chain joins TRBV27 and TRBJ1-2; D gene ambiguous. The V gene lost 0 bases and the J gene lost 8 bases, with 13 bases spanning the gap. The CDR3 spans 14 residues. Germline CDR1 reads MNHEY; CDR2 reads SMNVEV (reference sequence). CDR3 coding DNA: TGTGCCAGCAGTTTATCCGGGGATTTGAGAGGCTACACCTTC. Amino acids: CASSLSGDLRGYTF.

This clone came up a few times. The chain combines TRBV2 with TRBJ2-3, with TRBD2 matching 7 bases. Germline CDR1 and CDR2: SNHLY and FYNNEI. Losses at the gene ends were 3 bases for V and 2 bases for J; bases not matched to a gene: 5. The CDR3 consists of 15 residues. CDR3 protein: CASSEGAGNTDTQYF. In nucleotides, the CDR3 is TGTGCCAGCAGTGAGGGAGCGGGAAACACAGATACGCAGTATTTT.

The CDR3 region has the DNA TGTGCCAGCACCCCTACCGGGGCACCGTCTGAAGCTTTCTTT. This codes for CASTPTGAPSEAFF. V and J are TRBV28 and TRBJ1-1; possible D gene TRBD1, 5 bases. Trimming removed 7 bases from V and 6 bases from J, with 18 bases in between. CDR3 size: 14 residues. Germline V gene sequence: CDR1 MDHEN, CDR2 SYDVKM.

The chain couples TRBV11-3 to TRBJ2-4; D tentatively reads TRBD1 or TRBD2 (6 bases each). The CDR3 consists of 16 residues. V lost 1 base, J lost 0 bases, and 10 bases lay in between. CDR1 SGHNT and CDR2 YENEEA come from the germline V gene. The CDR3 is CASSLVGGKAKNIQYF. The CDR3 DNA is TGTGCCAGCAGCTTAGTAGGGGGGAAAGCCAAAAACATTCAGTACTTC.

This clone is deemed medium-sized. The chain employs TRBV27 and TRBJ2-1, with TRBD2 matching 7 bases. Trimming took 2 bases from V and 8 from J; bases not matched to a gene: 12. The CDR3 has 16 amino acids. Germline V gene data show CDR1 as MNHEY and CDR2 as SMNVEV (reference sequence). CDR3 sequence reads: CASSLGGGGGWYEQFF. As DNA, the CDR3 is TGTGCCAGCAGTTTAGGAGGCGGGGGAGGATGGTATGAGCAGTTCTTC.

The chain couples TRBV5-1 to TRBJ2-1; TRBD1 is a possible D gene (6 bases). Trimming took 0 bases from V and 3 from J, leaving 10 bases between them. The CDR3 is 15 residues long. Germline-derived CDR1 and CDR2 are SGHRS and YFSETQ. The CDR3 region is CASSLVRGVYNEQFF. CDR3 bases: TGCGCCAGCAGCTTGGTCAGGGGCGTCTACAATGAGCAGTTCTTC. The whole variable domain, filled in from reference TRBV5-1 and TRBJ2-1, reads KAGVTQTPRYLIKTRGQQVTLSCSPISGHRSVSWYQQTPGQGLQFLFEYFSETQRNKGNFPGRFSGRQFSNSRSEMNVSTLELGDSALYLCASSLVRGVYNEQFFGPGTRLTVL.

The chain is built from TRBV2 and TRBJ2-7; D is perhaps TRBD1 (6 bases). Germline CDR1 reads SNHLY; CDR2 reads FYNNEI. V was pared by 8 bases and J by 3 bases, with 11 bases between. This CDR3 is built from 12 residues. The chain's CDR3 is CASQGLRYEQYF. The DNA for the CDR3 is TGTGCCAGCCAGGGGCTACGCTACGAGCAGTACTTC. The whole variable domain, filled in from reference TRBV2 and TRBJ2-7, reads EPEVTQTPSHQVTQMGQEVILRCVPISNHLYFYWYRQILGQKVEFLVSFYNNEISEKSEIFDDQFSVERPDGSNFTLKIRSTKLEDSAMYFCASQGLRYEQYFGPGTRLTVT.

This sequence joins TRBV5-1 and TRBJ2-2; D is perhaps TRBD2 (6 bases). Germline lookup yields CDR1 SGHRS and CDR2 YFSETQ. Trimming cost V 2 bases and J 5 bases, with 16 bases left between them. This CDR3 has 16 residues. For the CDR3, the DNA is TGCGCCAGCAGCTTAGATGGGTCCGGACTAACCGGGGAGCTGTTTTTT. This encodes CASSLDGSGLTGELFF.

This clone was seen a handful of times. The chain joins TRBV19 to TRBJ2-7, with 9 nucleotides matching TRBD1. V lost 6 bases and J lost 2; bases outside the gene matches: 11. CDR1 is LNHDA, CDR2 SQIVND, per germline (reference sequence). The length of the CDR3 is 16 residues. DNA for the CDR3: TGTGCCAGTAGCTTCCCCGGACAGGGGCGCCCCTACGAGCAGTACTTC. It encodes CASSFPGQGRPYEQYF.

This chain links TRBV27 with TRBJ2-3, with D hard to call. CDR1 and CDR2 from the germline V gene are MNHEY and SMNVEV (reference sequence). V was clipped by 4 bases and J by 2 bases, with 13 bases between them. The CDR3 loop spans 15 amino acids. The CDR3 sequence: CASSSNELHTDTQYF. Here the CDR3 DNA reads TGTGCCAGCAGTTCGAATGAACTCCACACAGATACGCAGTATTTT.

This chain uses TRBV25-1 with TRBJ1-2; no firm D call. Germline V gives CDR1 MGHDK, CDR2 SYGVNS. The V end lost 3 bases, the J end lost 4 bases, and 21 bases lay between the germline ends. The CDR3 totals 17 residues. In DNA, the CDR3 is TGTGCCAGCAGTGAGGCCCGATCCCTATGGTTCCTCTATGGCTACACCTTC. Protein sequence: CASSEARSLWFLYGYTF.

V gene TRBV9 combines with J gene TRBJ2-1; 10 bases align to TRBD2. The CDR3 has 16 amino acids. CDR1 is SGDLS, CDR2 YYNGEE, per germline. J lost 8 bases, V lost 3 bases, and 11 bases had no gene match. CDR3: CASSALSGRFIDEQFF. In nucleotides, the CDR3 is TGTGCCAGCAGCGCCCTTAGCGGGAGGTTTATCGATGAGCAGTTCTTC. Drawing the rest from reference TRBV9 and TRBJ2-1, the complete variable domain is DSGVTQTPKHLITATGQRVTLRCSPRSGDLSVYWYQQSLDQGLQFLIQYYNGEERAKGNILERFSAQQFPDLHSELNLSSLELGDSALYFCASSALSGRFIDEQFFGPGTRLTVL.

The chain carries TRBV6-5 and TRBJ2-7; the match to TRBD1 covers 8 bases. Germline CDR1 is MNHEY and CDR2 is SVGAGI. The CDR3 is 15 residues long. The V and J ends lost 4 bases and 4 bases, in that order; junction bases with no gene match: 9. The CDR3: CASSFPGQDMYEQYF. CDR3 DNA: TGTGCCAGCAGTTTTCCGGGACAGGACATGTACGAGCAGTACTTC.

The V and J genes are TRBV7-2 and TRBJ1-5; 8 positions agree with TRBD1. Germline V gene lookup returns CDR1 SGHTA and CDR2 FQGNSA. The CDR3 is 13 residues long. Germline trimming cut 8 bases from V and 7 bases from J; bases unmatched to any gene: 7. The CDR3 DNA reads TGTGCCAGCTCGCAGCAGGGGGCCCAGCCCCAGCATTTT. It specifies CASSQQGAQPQHF.

CDR3: CSVRPTDGYTF. The CDR3 region has the DNA TGCAGCGTTCGACCGACGGATGGCTACACCTTC. The rearrangement joins TRBV29-1 to TRBJ1-2; no definite D call. In germline, CDR1 is SQVTM, CDR2 ANQGSEA. V shed 5 bases and J shed 6 bases, with 10 bases lying between them. The CDR3 sequence is 11 residues long. Together with reference TRBV29-1 and TRBJ1-2, the CDR3 gives the full variable domain: SAVISQKPSRDICQRGTSLTIQCQVDSQVTMMFWYRQQPGQSLTLIATANQGSEATYESGFVIDKFPISRPNLTFSTLTVSNMSPEDSSIYLCSVRPTDGYTFGSGTRLTVV.

The chain combines TRBV27 with TRBJ2-7; 12 bases line up with TRBD2. Germline V gene lookup returns CDR1 MNHEY and CDR2 SMNVEV (reference sequence). After removal of 3 bases from V and 3 bases from J, the junction contained 6 bases not matched to a gene. The CDR3 extends over 16 amino acids. The CDR3: CASSFWGLAGVYEQYF. DNA of the CDR3: TGTGCCAGCAGTTTTTGGGGACTAGCGGGTGTCTACGAGCAGTACTTC.

This clone has just a few counts. The chain joins TRBV4-3 to TRBJ2-7; TRBD1 aligns across 9 bases. V lost 0 bases, J lost 5 bases, and 8 bases stayed unmatched. The germline V gene has CDR1 LGHNA and CDR2 YSLEER. The CDR3 spans 16 residues. The CDR3, as DNA: TGCGCCAGCAGCCAAGATCCCGGGACAGGGTCCCACGAGCAGTACTTC. It is translated as CASSQDPGTGSHEQYF.